One sample yielded the 11 T cell receptor beta chains listed below, sequenced in a study of blood T cells in healthy people across ages. It was with a sample-barcoded 5' primer and a J-beta primer mix that a second PCR of about 6 to 11 cycles was run. Via MiXCR, TCRdb re-called the 5' RACE reads, giving one row per CDR3 protein. The profile covers 890,000 or so distinct CDR3 sequences, with around 62% appearing a single time and 25% to 35% taken by the ten largest. Sequencing used blood. Source of these receptors: a man younger than 45 in good health.

This sequence joins TRBV7-9 and TRBJ2-7, with D possibly being TRBD1 or TRBD2 (5 bases each). Trimming left V 5 bases short and J 6 bases short, with 17 bases between. CDR1 and CDR2 (germline): SEHNR, FQNEAQ (reference sequence). The CDR3 has 14 amino acids. This chain's CDR3 is CASSLGTAQREQYF. The CDR3 region has the DNA TGTGCCAGCAGCCTAGGGACCGCCCAACGCGAGCAGTACTTC.

This clonotype was seen a single time. The chain joins TRBV9 to TRBJ2-5; TRBD1 aligns across 7 bases. Germline V gene data show CDR1 as SGDLS and CDR2 as YYNGEE. Losses at the gene ends were 3 bases for V and 2 bases for J; bases not matched to a gene: 10. The CDR3 is 16 residues long. The CDR3 nucleotides read TGTGCCAGCAGCGAGGGGGCTAGATGGGCACAAGAGACCCAGTACTTC. Its protein is CASSEGARWAQETQYF.

The genes are TRBV27 and TRBJ2-2; D gene unclear. Between the trimmed V and J ends, which lost 4 bases and 8 bases, there was a span of 5 bases. The CDR3 length is 11 residues. Germline CDR1 reads MNHEY; CDR2 reads SMNVEV (reference sequence). The CDR3: CASSSFGELFF. The CDR3 nucleotides are TGTGCCAGCAGTTCCTTTGGGGAGCTGTTTTTT.

CDR3 in amino acids: CASSLAPTFATNEKLFF. The CDR3 DNA is TGTGCCAGCAGCTTAGCTCCAACCTTTGCAACTAATGAAAAACTGTTTTTT. The chain combines TRBV7-9 with TRBJ1-4; no reliable D call. Germline-derived CDR1 and CDR2 are SEHNR and FQNEAQ (reference sequence). The CDR3 has 17 residues. Deletions cut 0 bases from V and 0 bases from J, with 11 bases between.

The chain has TRBV4-2 and TRBJ2-7; no clear D gene. There are 13 residues in the CDR3. CDR1 LGHNA and CDR2 YNFKEQ come from the germline V gene. The V gene lost 0 bases and the J gene lost 3 bases, with 6 bases spanning the gap. The CDR3 loop reads CASSQELDYEQYF. Written as DNA, the CDR3 is TGTGCCAGCAGCCAAGAACTGGACTACGAGCAGTACTTC.

In its sample, this clonotype was seen many times. J is TRBJ2-7 and V is TRBV29-1; D may correspond to TRBD1 or TRBD2 (5 bases each). Germline-derived CDR1 and CDR2 are SQVTM and ANQGSEA. CDR3 size: 15 residues. The germline V and J ends were trimmed by 4 bases and 2 bases, with 18 bases remaining between them. For the CDR3, the DNA is TGCAGCGTTGCCCCGGGGCGGGTCGGAACCTACGAGCAGTACTTC. As protein: CSVAPGRVGTYEQYF.

In this sample, this clonotype turned up a few times. The chain has TRBV4-2 and TRBJ2-7; the match to TRBD1 covers 8 bases. The CDR3 length is 14 residues. The V gene's germline CDR1 is LGHNA and CDR2 YNFKEQ. Unmatched junction bases numbered 7, after V lost 4 bases and J lost 5 bases. The CDR3 region is CASSLDRGVNEQYF. The CDR3 DNA sequence: TGTGCCAGCAGCCTCGACAGGGGCGTCAACGAGCAGTACTTC.

As to this clonotype: At one of its ends the junction is not consistent with the germline gene, which may arise from a read error. The chain combines TRBV30 with TRBJ2-5; perhaps TRBD2 as D (6 bases). CDR1 GTSNPN and CDR2 SVGIG come from the germline V gene (reference sequence). CDR3 length equals 12 residues. Written as DNA, the CDR3 is TGTGCCAGGAGTCCTGGGGGGGAGACCCAGTACTTC. Its protein is CARSPGGETQYF.

The chain employs TRBV15 and TRBJ1-5, with unresolved D. Trimming pared 4 bases from V and 4 bases from J, leaving 20 bases between. CDR1 LNHNV and CDR2 YYDKDF come from the germline V gene (reference sequence). The CDR3 is made up of 17 amino acids. Here the CDR3 reads CATSIAPGYLPNQPQHF. The DNA of the CDR3 is TGTGCCACCAGCATTGCCCCGGGCTACCTTCCGAATCAGCCCCAGCATTTT.

The V and J genes are TRBV7-8 and TRBJ2-5, with 10 bases aligning to TRBD1. The CDR3 has 17 residues. V shed 5 bases and J 1 base; nucleotides not matched to a gene: 10. Per the germline V gene, CDR1 is SGHVS and CDR2 is FQNEAQ. CDR3 sequence: CASSTRRDRGPQETQYF. The CDR3 DNA follows: TGTGCCAGCAGCACGCGGCGGGACAGGGGACCCCAAGAGACCCAGTACTTC. Combining the CDR3 with reference TRBV7-8 and TRBJ2-5 gives the whole variable domain GAGVSQSPRYKVAKRGQDVALRCDPISGHVSLFWYQQALGQGPEFLTYFQNEAQLDKSGLPSDRFFAERPEGSVSTLKIQRTQQEDSAVYLCASSTRRDRGPQETQYFGPGTRLLVL.

The gene calls are TRBV7-2 and TRBJ2-3; no reliable D call. Germline-derived CDR1 and CDR2 are SGHTA and FQGNSA. The CDR3 contains 15 residues. Between the trimmed V and J ends, which lost 0 bases and 2 bases, there was a span of 9 bases. The CDR3: CASSLAARFTDTQYF. CDR3 DNA sequence: TGTGCCAGCAGCTTAGCCGCAAGGTTCACAGATACGCAGTATTTT.